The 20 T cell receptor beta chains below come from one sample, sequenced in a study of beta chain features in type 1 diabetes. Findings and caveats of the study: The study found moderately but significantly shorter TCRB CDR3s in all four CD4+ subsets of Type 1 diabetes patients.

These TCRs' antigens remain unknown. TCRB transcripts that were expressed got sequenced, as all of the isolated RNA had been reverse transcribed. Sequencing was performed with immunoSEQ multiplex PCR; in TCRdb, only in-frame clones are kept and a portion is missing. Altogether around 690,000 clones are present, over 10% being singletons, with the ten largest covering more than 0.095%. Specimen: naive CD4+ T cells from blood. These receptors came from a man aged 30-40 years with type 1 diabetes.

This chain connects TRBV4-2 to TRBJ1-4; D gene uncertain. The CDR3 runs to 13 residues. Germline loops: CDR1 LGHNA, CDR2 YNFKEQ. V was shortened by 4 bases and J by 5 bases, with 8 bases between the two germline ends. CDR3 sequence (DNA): TGTGCCAGCAGCCGAACAGAGAATGAAAAACTGTTTTTT. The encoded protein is CASSRTENEKLFF.

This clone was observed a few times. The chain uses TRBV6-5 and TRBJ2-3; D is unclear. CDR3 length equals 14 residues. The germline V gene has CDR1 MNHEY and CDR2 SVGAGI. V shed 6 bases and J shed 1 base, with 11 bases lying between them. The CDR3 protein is CASRSTDGTDTQYF. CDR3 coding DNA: TGTGCCAGCAGGTCCACCGACGGCACAGATACGCAGTATTTT.

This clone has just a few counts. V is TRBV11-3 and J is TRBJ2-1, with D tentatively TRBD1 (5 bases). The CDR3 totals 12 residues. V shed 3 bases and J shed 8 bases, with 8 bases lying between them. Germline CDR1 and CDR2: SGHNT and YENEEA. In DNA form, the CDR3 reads TGTGCCAGCAGCTTGTCAGGGTATGAGCAGTTCTTC. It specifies CASSLSGYEQFF.

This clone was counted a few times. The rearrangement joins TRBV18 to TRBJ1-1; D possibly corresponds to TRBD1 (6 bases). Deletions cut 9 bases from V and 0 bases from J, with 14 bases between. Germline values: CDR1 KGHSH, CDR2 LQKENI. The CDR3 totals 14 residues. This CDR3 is CASSSGTMNTEAFF. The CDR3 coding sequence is TGTGCCAGTAGTTCAGGGACAATGAACACTGAAGCTTTCTTT.

CDR3 residues: CASSFRLAGRTDTQYF. CDR3 in DNA: TGTGCCAGCAGCTTTCGACTAGCGGGTCGCACAGATACGCAGTATTTT. The genes are TRBV9 and TRBJ2-3; 10 nucleotides align to TRBD2. From germline, CDR1 is SGDLS and CDR2 YYNGEE. This CDR3 has 16 amino acids. J gave up 1 base and V 4 bases, and 6 bases lay outside the gene matches.

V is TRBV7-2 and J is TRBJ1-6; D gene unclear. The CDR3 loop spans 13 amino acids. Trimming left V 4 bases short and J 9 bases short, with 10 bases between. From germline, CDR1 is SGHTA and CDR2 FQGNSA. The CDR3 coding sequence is TGTGCCAGCAGCTCCACGATGAGTTCACCCCTCCACTTT. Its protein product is CASSSTMSSPLHF.

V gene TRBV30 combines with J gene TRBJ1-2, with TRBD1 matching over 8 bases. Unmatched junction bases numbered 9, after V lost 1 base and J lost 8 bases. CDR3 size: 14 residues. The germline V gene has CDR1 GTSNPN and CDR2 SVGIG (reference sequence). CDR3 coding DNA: TGTGCCTGGAGTGCATACAGGGGGGCGAGCGGCTACACCTTC. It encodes CAWSAYRGASGYTF.

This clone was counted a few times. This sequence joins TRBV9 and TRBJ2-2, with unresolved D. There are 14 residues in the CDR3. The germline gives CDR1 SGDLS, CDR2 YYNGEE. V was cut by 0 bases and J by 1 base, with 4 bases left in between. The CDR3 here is CASSVEQNTGELFF. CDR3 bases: TGTGCCAGCAGCGTAGAACAGAACACCGGGGAGCTGTTTTTT.

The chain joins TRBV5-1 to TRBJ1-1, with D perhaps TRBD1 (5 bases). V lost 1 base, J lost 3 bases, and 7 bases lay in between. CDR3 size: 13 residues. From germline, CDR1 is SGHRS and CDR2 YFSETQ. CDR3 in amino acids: CASSLMGDTEAFF. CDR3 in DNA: TGCGCCAGCAGCTTGATGGGGGACACTGAAGCTTTCTTT. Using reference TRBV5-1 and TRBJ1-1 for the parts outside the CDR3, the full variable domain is KAGVTQTPRYLIKTRGQQVTLSCSPISGHRSVSWYQQTPGQGLQFLFEYFSETQRNKGNFPGRFSGRQFSNSRSEMNVSTLELGDSALYLCASSLMGDTEAFFGQGTRLTVV.

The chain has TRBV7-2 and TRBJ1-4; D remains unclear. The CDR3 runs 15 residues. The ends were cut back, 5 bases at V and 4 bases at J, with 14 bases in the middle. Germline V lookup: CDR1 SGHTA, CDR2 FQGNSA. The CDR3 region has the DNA TGTGCCAGCAGCCCCCATACAGCGAATAATGAAAAACTGTTTTTT. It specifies CASSPHTANNEKLFF.

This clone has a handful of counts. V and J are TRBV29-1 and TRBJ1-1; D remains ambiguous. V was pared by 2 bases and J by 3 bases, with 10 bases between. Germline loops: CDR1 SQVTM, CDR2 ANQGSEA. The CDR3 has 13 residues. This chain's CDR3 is CSVERVVDTEAFF. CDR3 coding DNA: TGCAGCGTTGAAAGGGTAGTGGACACTGAAGCTTTCTTT.

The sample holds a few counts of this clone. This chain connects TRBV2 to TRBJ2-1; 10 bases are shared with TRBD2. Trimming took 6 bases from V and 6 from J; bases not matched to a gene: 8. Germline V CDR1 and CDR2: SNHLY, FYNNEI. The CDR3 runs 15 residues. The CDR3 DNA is TGTGCCAGCAGCCGGACTAGCGGAAACAGCAATGAGCAGTTCTTC. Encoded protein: CASSRTSGNSNEQFF. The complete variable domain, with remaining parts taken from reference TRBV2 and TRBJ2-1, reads EPEVTQTPSHQVTQMGQEVILRCVPISNHLYFYWYRQILGQKVEFLVSFYNNEISEKSEIFDDQFSVERPDGSNFTLKIRSTKLEDSAMYFCASSRTSGNSNEQFFGPGTRLTVL.

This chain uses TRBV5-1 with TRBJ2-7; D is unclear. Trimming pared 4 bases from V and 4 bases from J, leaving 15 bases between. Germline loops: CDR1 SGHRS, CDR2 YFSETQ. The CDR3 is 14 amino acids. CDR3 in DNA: TGCGCCAGCAGCATGGGCCTCGGCCAATACGAGCAGTACTTC. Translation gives CASSMGLGQYEQYF.

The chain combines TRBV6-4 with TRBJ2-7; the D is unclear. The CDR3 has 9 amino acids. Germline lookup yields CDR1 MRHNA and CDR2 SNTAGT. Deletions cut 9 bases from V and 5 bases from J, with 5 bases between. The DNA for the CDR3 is TGTGCCAGAAAGGACGAGCAGTACTTC. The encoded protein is CARKDEQYF.

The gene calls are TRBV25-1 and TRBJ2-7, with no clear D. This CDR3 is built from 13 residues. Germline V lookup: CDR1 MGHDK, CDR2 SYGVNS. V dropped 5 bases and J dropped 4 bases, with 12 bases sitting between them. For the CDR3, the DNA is TGTGCCAGCAGTCCCCAGGTTGTATACGAGCAGTACTTC. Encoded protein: CASSPQVVYEQYF.

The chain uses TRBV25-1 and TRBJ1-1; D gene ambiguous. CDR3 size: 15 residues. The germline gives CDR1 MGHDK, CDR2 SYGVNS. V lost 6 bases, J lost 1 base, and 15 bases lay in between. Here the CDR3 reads CASSDFRVQNTEAFF. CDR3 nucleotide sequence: TGTGCCAGCAGCGACTTCCGGGTCCAGAACACTGAAGCTTTCTTT.

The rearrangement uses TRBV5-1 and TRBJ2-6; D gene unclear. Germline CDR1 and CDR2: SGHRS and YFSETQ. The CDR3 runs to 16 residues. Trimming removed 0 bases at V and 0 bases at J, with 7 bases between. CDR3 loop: CASSLGSNSGANVLTF. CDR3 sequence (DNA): TGCGCCAGCAGCTTGGGCTCAAACTCTGGGGCCAACGTCCTGACTTTC.

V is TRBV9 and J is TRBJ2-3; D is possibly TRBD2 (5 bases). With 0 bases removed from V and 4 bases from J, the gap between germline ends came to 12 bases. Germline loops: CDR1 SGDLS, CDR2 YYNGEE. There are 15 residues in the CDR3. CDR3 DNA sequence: TGTGCCAGCAGCGTAGAGGTAGGGAGATCAGATACGCAGTATTTT. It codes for CASSVEVGRSDTQYF.

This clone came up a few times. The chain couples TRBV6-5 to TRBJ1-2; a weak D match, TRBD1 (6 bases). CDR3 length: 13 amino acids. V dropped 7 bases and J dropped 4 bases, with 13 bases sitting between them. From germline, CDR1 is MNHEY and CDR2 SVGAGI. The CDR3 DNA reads TGTGCCAGCACTGAGGACAGTCTCTATGGCTACACCTTC. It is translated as CASTEDSLYGYTF.

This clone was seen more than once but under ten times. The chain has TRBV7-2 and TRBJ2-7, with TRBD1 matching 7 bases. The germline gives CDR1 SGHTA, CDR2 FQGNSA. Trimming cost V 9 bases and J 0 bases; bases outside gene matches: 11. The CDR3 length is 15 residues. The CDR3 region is CASVPGQRSSYEQYF. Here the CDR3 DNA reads TGTGCCAGTGTTCCGGGACAGCGAAGCTCCTACGAGCAGTACTTC.